This T cell receptor (beta chain) was identified during a study of T-cell memory formation after mild COVID-19 (dated by TCRdb to about 2021). The study in broad terms: Most TCR sequence clusters were specific to one of the two donors. Longitudinal TCRalpha and TCRbeta repertoire sequencing tracked T-cell clones expanding and contracting after mild COVID-19 in a couple of donors. The cohort was made up of two young adult volunteers, one female and one male, who were previously healthy.

Ficoll-Paque density gradient centrifugation was the method used to isolate PBMCs. Concerning this clonotype: No cognate antigen has been identified for it. Base qualities are not at hand, and no much larger clone is one base apart.

The sequencer listed for this sample is Illumina NovaSeq 6000. Using 5'RACE with constant-segment primers, TCRalpha and TCRbeta cDNA libraries were constructed, with sample barcodes and unique molecular identifiers added in the process. Trizol reagent was used to extract RNA from every sample. Libraries were amplified in two PCR steps, with a second sample barcode and Illumina TruSeq adapters added in the second step. Libraries were sequenced on an Illumina NovaSeq with 2 x 150 bp paired-end reads. From the authors' description of their analysis: The reads were demultiplexed and collapsed into UMI-guided consensus sequences using migec v1.2.7. With mixcr v2.1.11, UMI consensuses were aligned to TRA and TRB V and J templates and assembled into clonotypes. Clonotypes were classified as expanded or contracted when called significant by both edgeR and NoisET, with noise models trained on biological replicates. For edgeR calls, a false discovery rate-adjusted p below 0.01 and a log2 fold-change threshold of 1 were applied. As an exploratory analysis of dynamics, PCA with hierarchical clustering was applied to max-normalized trajectories of the 1000 most abundant clonotypes. Separately sequenced CD4+ and CD8+ repertoires were used to assign the CD4 or CD8 phenotype of responding clones. In-frame beta chains were kept once TCRdb had trimmed the public reads at Q25 with fastp and called clones with MiXCR. Every entry covers one CDR3 protein and lists the most common genes and DNA from its rows. TCRdb, rather than the study authors, made the V and J calls. The sample table records approximately 100,000 distinct CDR3 sequences; over 8.5% of these occur just once. Approximately 40% of the sample is taken by the ten largest.

Study-wide conclusions, independent of this receptor: The detection of some responding clones in pre-infection memory suggests that pre-existing cross-reactive memory T cells joined the SARS-CoV-2 response. Balanced CD4/CD8 phenotypes were observed for clones contracting from day 15 to 85, whereas a bias towards CD4+ was observed for a second wave of clones expanding from day 15 to 37. Contracting CD4+ clones appeared mostly in the CM and EM memory subsets, whereas CD8+ clones were enriched in EMRA. The study covered only a couple of mild cases, and larger cohorts including severe cases with pre-infection samples were considered necessary. The second-wave clones that peaked on day 37 were not confirmed to be SARS-CoV-2 specific.

Reading the germline V gene gives CDR1 SGHRS and CDR2 YFSETQ. Trimming leaves V shorter by 6 bases and J shorter by 1 base, with the junction holding 6 bases beyond the gene matches. CDR3 length: 15 amino acids, cysteine to phenylalanine. Only CDR3 DNA remains: 45 bases, in frame from the first base. This TCR derives from a man aged 18 to 29 who had mild COVID-19 (a few samples of this study predate the infection). The sample titles of this study are shuffled in the database, so cell type and time point are left out; the donor was told from shared clones. The sample taken for sequencing was PBMCs or a T cell subset sorted from them (not recorded which). The chain is assembled from TRBV5-1 and TRBJ1-1; TRBD1 agrees with 10 junctional bases. Here the CDR3 is given as CASIDRDRGNTEAFF. The bases read TGCGCCAGCATCGACCGGGACAGGGGGAACACTGAAGCTTTCTTT.